Shown below are 21 T cell receptor beta chains from a single sample sequenced in a study of CD8 T cells in ankylosing spondylitis. General observations from the study: Ankylosing spondylitis blood appeared to be characterized by a TCR beta motif of roughly eight highly homologous variants.

MiXCR, applied by TCRdb to the 5' RACE reads, yields one record per CDR3 protein. The sample holds about 540,000 distinct CDR3 sequences, approximately 12% seen once. Their antigens remain unidentified. The sample consisted of blood, either unsorted or a sorted T cell fraction (not recorded which). These receptors all come from a male donor with ankylosing spondylitis.

This clonotype was counted between two and nine times. The chain employs TRBV12-3 or TRBV12-4 and TRBJ1-1; D uncertain. CDR3 length equals 14 residues. Trimming pared 3 bases from V and 5 bases from J, leaving 13 bases between. The CDR3 region has the DNA TGTGCCAGCAGTTTCAGTGGCCCGGGGACTGAAGCTTTCTTT. Translating gives CASSFSGPGTEAFF.

This chain connects TRBV20-1 to TRBJ1-5; D perhaps matches TRBD1 (6 bases). Germline V CDR1 and CDR2: DFQATT, SNEGSKA (reference sequence). Trimming removed 6 bases at V and 5 bases at J, with 17 bases between. CDR3 length: 14 residues. The CDR3 is CSAVPGAIDQPQHF. The CDR3 nucleotides read TGCAGTGCCGTCCCAGGGGCGATAGATCAGCCCCAGCATTTT.

The chain carries TRBV14 and TRBJ1-2; 9 nucleotides line up with TRBD1. Germline CDR1 SGHDN, CDR2 FVKESK. The CDR3 is made up of 15 amino acids. V was pared by 5 bases and J by 4 bases, with 8 bases of the junction left unmatched. CDR3 loop: CASSTGTGPTYGYTF. CDR3 DNA sequence: TGTGCCAGCAGCACCGGGACAGGGCCCACCTATGGCTACACCTTC.

This chain connects TRBV20-1 to TRBJ1-5; tentative D call: TRBD1 (5 bases). Germline V lookup: CDR1 DFQATT, CDR2 SNEGSKA (reference sequence). V lost 5 bases to trimming and J lost 5 bases, with 16 bases between them. The CDR3 runs to 14 residues. DNA of the CDR3: TGCAGTGCTTTCCGCGGTGCGGGGGATCAGCCCCAGCATTTT. As protein: CSAFRGAGDQPQHF.

This clonotype was detected only a few times. J is TRBJ2-6 and V is TRBV5-1; D unresolved. Germline loops: CDR1 SGHRS, CDR2 YFSETQ. CDR3 size: 15 residues. The ends were cut back, 4 bases at V and 2 bases at J, with 10 bases in the middle. CDR3 sequence reads: CASSLGRTGANVLTF. In DNA form, the CDR3 reads TGCGCCAGCAGCCTCGGACGGACTGGGGCCAACGTCCTGACTTTC.

The CDR3 is CATSRTGPYEQYF. CDR3 DNA: TGTGCCACCAGCAGGACCGGGCCCTACGAGCAGTACTTC. The chain links TRBV15 to TRBJ2-7; no reliable D call. The CDR3 extends over 13 amino acids. In germline, CDR1 is LNHNV, CDR2 YYDKDF (reference sequence). Trimming removed 3 bases at V and 2 bases at J, with 8 bases between.

V usage is TRBV20-1 and J usage is TRBJ2-2; 8 bases fit TRBD1. This CDR3 comprises 14 residues. The germline CDR1 and CDR2 sequences are DFQATT and SNEGSKA (reference sequence). V trimming: 4 bases; J trimming: 4 bases; junction bases outside the gene matches: 5. The CDR3 bases are TGCAGTGCTAACAGACAGGGGACCACCGGGGAGCTGTTTTTT. As protein: CSANRQGTTGELFF.

This clonotype was detected ten times or more. The genes are TRBV12-3 or TRBV12-4 and TRBJ2-7; 9 positions match TRBD2. With 5 bases clipped from V and 3 bases from J, the junction kept 11 bases outside the gene matches. The CDR3 is 16 amino acids. The DNA for the CDR3 is TGTGCCAGCAGTGCCCAGACTAGCGGTCTACTCTACGAGCAGTACTTC. The encoded protein is CASSAQTSGLLYEQYF.

This clonotype has more than one count but fewer than ten. V usage is TRBV3-1 and J usage is TRBJ1-3, with D possibly matching TRBD1 (6 bases). Germline V lookup: CDR1 LGHDT, CDR2 YNNKEL (reference sequence). There are 14 residues in the CDR3. Trimming took 7 bases from V and 0 from J, leaving 10 bases between them. The CDR3, as DNA: TGTGCCAGCAAGACAGGAGCCTCTGGAAACACCATATATTTT. This sequence encodes CASKTGASGNTIYF.

The chain recombines TRBV7-9 with TRBJ2-5, with D maybe TRBD1 (6 bases). Trimming left V 3 bases short and J 0 bases short, with 11 bases between. Germline V gene lookup returns CDR1 SEHNR and CDR2 FQNEAQ (reference sequence). CDR3 size: 15 residues. CDR3 nucleotide sequence: TGTGCCAGCAGCTTGGGGGACACGTACCAAGAGACCCAGTACTTC. Translating it yields CASSLGDTYQETQYF.

This clonotype was seen a few times. The chain recombines TRBV11-2 with TRBJ2-1, with TRBD2 matching 8 bases. With V trimmed by 8 bases and J by 1 base, 10 bases remained unmatched. CDR3 size: 16 residues. CDR1 is SGHAT, CDR2 FQNNGV, per germline. CDR3 in DNA: TGTGCCAGCCAGCCCCCAGGCGGGAGGTCCTACAATGAGCAGTTCTTC. This gives the protein CASQPPGGRSYNEQFF.

The sample holds many counts of this clonotype. The V and J genes are TRBV4-1 and TRBJ2-1, with TRBD1 matching 11 bases. Germline CDR1 MGHRA, CDR2 YSYEKL. CDR3 length: 17 residues. V trimming: 4 bases; J trimming: 0 bases; junction bases outside the gene matches: 5. CDR3 DNA: TGCGCCAGCAGCCGGACAGGGGGCTGGGCCTCCTACAATGAGCAGTTCTTC. Translation gives CASSRTGGWASYNEQFF.

This clonotype was seen a handful of times. The CDR3 loop is CASSQVVRSGRADEQYF. For the CDR3, the DNA is TGTGCCAGCAGCCAAGTTGTCAGATCGGGCCGGGCGGACGAGCAGTACTTC. This chain joins TRBV4-2 and TRBJ2-7, with no clear D. This CDR3 has 17 amino acids. V lost 1 base, J lost 5 bases, and 21 bases lay in between. Germline V gene lookup returns CDR1 LGHNA and CDR2 YNFKEQ.

This clonotype has ten or more counts. V and J are TRBV29-1 and TRBJ2-3, with D unclear. The V gene's germline CDR1 is SQVTM and CDR2 ANQGSEA. V gave up 4 bases and J gave up 5 bases, with 4 bases separating them. The CDR3 consists of 10 residues. The CDR3 loop is CSVVRDTQYF. The CDR3 DNA sequence: TGCAGCGTTGTACGAGATACGCAGTATTTT.

The sample holds a few counts of this clonotype. This chain connects TRBV27 to TRBJ1-3; no firm D call. Trimming stripped 2 bases from V and 8 bases from J, with 13 bases between. This CDR3 region has 14 residues. CDR1 and CDR2 from the germline V gene are MNHEY and SMNVEV (reference sequence). The CDR3 loop reads CASSLRAGEHTIYF. The CDR3 DNA follows: TGTGCCAGCAGTTTAAGGGCAGGAGAACACACCATATATTTT.

This clonotype occurred a few times. The chain recombines TRBV27 with TRBJ2-1; possible D gene TRBD1, 5 bases. Deletions cut 5 bases from V and 1 base from J, with 15 bases between. The CDR3 sequence is 16 residues long. The germline V gene encodes CDR1 MNHEY and CDR2 SMNVEV (reference sequence). The CDR3 DNA sequence: TGTGCCAGCAGTCAATCGGCCAGGGAATCCTACAATGAGCAGTTCTTC. Its protein is CASSQSARESYNEQFF.

This chain connects TRBV20-1 to TRBJ1-1; 8 bases map to TRBD1. Germline CDR1 DFQATT, CDR2 SNEGSKA (reference sequence). The CDR3 totals 13 residues. V shed 4 bases and J 1 base; nucleotides not matched to a gene: 2. The CDR3 nucleotides read TGCAGTGCTATGGGACAGGCGAACACTGAAGCTTTCTTT. Residues: CSAMGQANTEAFF.

The chain combines TRBV7-8 with TRBJ2-2; 10 nucleotides agree with TRBD2. V dropped 2 bases and J dropped 4; count of bases not matched to a gene: 1. The CDR3 length is 15 residues. The germline V gene encodes CDR1 SGHVS and CDR2 FQNEAQ. CDR3 protein: CASSLTSGVTGELFF. CDR3 sequence (DNA): TGTGCCAGCAGCTTAACTAGCGGGGTCACCGGGGAGCTGTTTTTT.

The chain combines TRBV5-5 with TRBJ2-7; TRBD2 is a possible D gene (6 bases). CDR1 and CDR2 (germline): SGHKS, YYEKEE (reference sequence). V gave up 4 bases and J gave up 2 bases, with 13 bases separating them. The CDR3 sequence is 14 residues long. The DNA of the CDR3 is TGTGCCAGCAGCCGCCGGGAGCAAACCTACGAGCAGTACTTC. Translating it yields CASSRREQTYEQYF. The entire variable domain, with the rest obtained from reference TRBV5-5 and TRBJ2-7, is as follows: DAGVTQSPTHLIKTRGQQVTLRCSPISGHKSVSWYQQVLGQGPQFIFQYYEKEERGRGNFPDRFSARQFPNYSSELNVNALLLGDSALYLCASSRREQTYEQYFGPGTRLTVT.

There are a few counts of this clonotype. V usage is TRBV20-1 and J usage is TRBJ2-1; 8 bases agree with TRBD2. CDR1 DFQATT and CDR2 SNEGSKA come from the germline V gene (reference sequence). The length of the CDR3 is 14 residues. The junction had 5 bases not matched to a gene; V was cut back by 5 bases and J by 2 bases. CDR3 protein: CSAEELAAYNEQFF. The CDR3 DNA sequence: TGCAGTGCTGAAGAACTAGCGGCCTACAATGAGCAGTTCTTC.

This clonotype has a handful of counts. This chain connects TRBV5-1 to TRBJ2-3, with a weak D call TRBD2 (6 bases). The CDR3 length is 14 residues. The V gene lost 9 bases and the J gene lost 6 bases, with 20 bases spanning the gap. The germline V gene has CDR1 SGHRS and CDR2 YFSETQ. CDR3 residues: CATGEGRRADTQYF. CDR3 DNA sequence: TGCGCCACCGGAGAGGGCCGGAGGGCGGATACGCAGTATTTT. Combining the CDR3 with reference TRBV5-1 and TRBJ2-3 gives the whole variable domain KAGVTQTPRYLIKTRGQQVTLSCSPISGHRSVSWYQQTPGQGLQFLFEYFSETQRNKGNFPGRFSGRQFSNSRSEMNVSTLELGDSALYLCATGEGRRADTQYFGPGTRLTVL.